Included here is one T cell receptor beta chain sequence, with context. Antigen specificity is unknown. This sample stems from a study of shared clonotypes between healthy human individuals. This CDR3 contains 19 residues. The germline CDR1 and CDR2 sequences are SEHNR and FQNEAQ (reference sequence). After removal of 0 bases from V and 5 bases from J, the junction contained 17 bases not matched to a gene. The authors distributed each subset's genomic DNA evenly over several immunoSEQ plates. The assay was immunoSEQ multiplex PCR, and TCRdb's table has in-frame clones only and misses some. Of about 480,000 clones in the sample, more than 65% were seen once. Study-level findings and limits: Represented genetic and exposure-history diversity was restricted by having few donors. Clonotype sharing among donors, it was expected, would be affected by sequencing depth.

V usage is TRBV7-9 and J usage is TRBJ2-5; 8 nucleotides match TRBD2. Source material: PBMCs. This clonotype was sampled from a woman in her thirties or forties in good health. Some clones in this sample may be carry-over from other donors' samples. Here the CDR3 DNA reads TGTGCCAGCAGCTTAGCGCTTTGGTTGGGAAGCGGGGGACTGGAGACCCAGTACTTC. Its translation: CASSLALWLGSGGLETQYF.